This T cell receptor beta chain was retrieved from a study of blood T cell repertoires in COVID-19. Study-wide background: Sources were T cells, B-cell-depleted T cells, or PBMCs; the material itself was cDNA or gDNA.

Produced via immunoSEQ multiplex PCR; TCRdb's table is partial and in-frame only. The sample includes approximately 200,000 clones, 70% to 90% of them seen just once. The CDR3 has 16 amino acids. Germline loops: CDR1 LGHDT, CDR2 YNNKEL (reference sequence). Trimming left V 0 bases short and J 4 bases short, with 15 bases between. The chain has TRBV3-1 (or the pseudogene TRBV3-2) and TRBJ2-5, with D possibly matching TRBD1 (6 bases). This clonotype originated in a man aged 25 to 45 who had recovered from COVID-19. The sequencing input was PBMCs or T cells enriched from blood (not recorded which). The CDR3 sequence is CASSQEAQGIGETQYF. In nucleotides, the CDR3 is TGTGCCAGCAGCCAAGAGGCGCAGGGGATAGGAGAGACCCAGTACTTC.